Given below is one TCR beta chain in context. Its antigen is currently unknown. This sample is part of a study of OX40 agonist ivuxolimab in advanced cancers. Study-level information: Patients with hepatocellular carcinoma, melanoma, renal cell or head and neck cancer made up the dose-escalation patients. A mean age of about 59 years, range roughly 20 to 90, was recorded, and 80% to 90% were male.

Overall study results and limits: Clones of CD4+ and CD8+ blood T cells grew by week 6 at doses of 0.1 to 3.0 mg/kg.

CDR1 is MGHRA, CDR2 YSYEKL, per germline. CDR3 length: 14 residues. The V gene lost 1 base and the J gene lost 8 bases, with 14 bases spanning the gap. Libraries were prepared by immunoSEQ multiplex PCR; TCRdb keeps only in-frame clonotypes and omits some of them. The table includes tens of thousands of clones, around 89% detected once. The chain uses TRBV4-1 and TRBJ1-2; D not resolved. The sequencing used CD4+ or CD8+ T cells sorted from blood, collected in a trial of the OX40 agonist ivuxolimab. The receptor's source is an adult with an advanced solid tumor such as melanoma, head and neck, liver or kidney cancer. The CDR3 DNA reads TGCGCCAGCAGCCAAGCGTTCCGCAGATCCGGCTACACCTTC. Translated, it gives CASSQAFRRSGYTF.